This T cell receptor (beta chain) emerged from a study of cytomegalovirus exposure and HLA in healthy donors. At the level of the study: The same platform as the 650 to 700 first-cohort repertoires was used for the 95 to 150 validation repertoires, a later analysis reported. Study-wide results and limits: Confirmation was obtained in vitro that a few CMV-associated chains are specific for CMV antigens.

On this clone: The antigen remains undetermined.

Germline V gene lookup returns CDR1 SNHLY and CDR2 FYNNEI. With 6 bases removed from V and 11 bases from J, the gap between germline ends came to 22 bases. The CDR3 runs 14 residues. Here immunoSEQ multiplex PCR was the method, and the copy in TCRdb shows in-frame clones only, minus some. The table has under 400,000 clones, approximately 85% seen once. The chain links TRBV2 to TRBJ1-2; D call uncertain. Sequencing input: PBMCs. This TCR was sampled from a man aged 25 to 40 in good health and CMV-seronegative. The CDR3 DNA is TGTGCCAGCAGCGTAGGGCCTGGACTGATTAGTTACACCTTC. Translation: CASSVGPGLISYTF.